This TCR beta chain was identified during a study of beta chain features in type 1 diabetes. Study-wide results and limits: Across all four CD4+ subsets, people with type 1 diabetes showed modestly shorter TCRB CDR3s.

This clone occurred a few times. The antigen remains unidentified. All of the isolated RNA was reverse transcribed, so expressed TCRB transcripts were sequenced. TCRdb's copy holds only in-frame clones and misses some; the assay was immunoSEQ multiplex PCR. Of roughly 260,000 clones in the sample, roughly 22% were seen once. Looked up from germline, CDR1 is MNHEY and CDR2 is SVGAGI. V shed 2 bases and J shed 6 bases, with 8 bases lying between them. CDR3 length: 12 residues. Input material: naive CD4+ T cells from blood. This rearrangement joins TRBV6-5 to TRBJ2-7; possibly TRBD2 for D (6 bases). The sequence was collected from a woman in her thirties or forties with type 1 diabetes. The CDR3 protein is CASSYRRGEQYF. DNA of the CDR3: TGTGCCAGCAGTTACCGGAGGGGCGAGCAGTACTTC.